The 27 T cell receptor beta chains listed next were all sequenced from one sample in a study of T cells after yellow fever vaccination. In TCRdb, the 5' RACE reads were re-called with MiXCR into one record per CDR3 protein. The table has 500,000 to 650,000 distinct CDR3 sequences, roughly an eighth seen once. This specimen was PBMCs, taken on the day of the yellow fever booster vaccination. These receptors were collected from a man aged 25 to 45 who received the YFV17D yellow fever vaccine.

This clonotype was counted between two and nine times. The rearrangement joins TRBV20-1 to TRBJ2-2, with 7 bases matching TRBD1. The CDR3 runs 15 residues. Germline CDR1 reads DFQATT; CDR2 reads SNEGSKA (reference sequence). V shed 3 bases and J 0 bases; nucleotides not matched to a gene: 4. This CDR3 reads CSARGRGSNTGELFF. DNA for the CDR3: TGCAGTGCTAGGGGCAGGGGGTCGAACACCGGGGAGCTGTTTTTT.

The CDR3 coding sequence is TGCGCCAGCAAAGGGTCCCTAGCGGGAGGGCCCCATCGCAATGAGCAGTTCTTC. It specifies CASKGSLAGGPHRNEQFF. The chain combines TRBV5-1 with TRBJ2-1; TRBD2 matches 12 bases. V shed 6 bases and J 6 bases; nucleotides not matched to a gene: 16. Germline CDR1 is SGHRS and CDR2 is YFSETQ. The CDR3 spans 18 residues. Supplemented by reference TRBV5-1 and TRBJ2-1, the full variable domain reads KAGVTQTPRYLIKTRGQQVTLSCSPISGHRSVSWYQQTPGQGLQFLFEYFSETQRNKGNFPGRFSGRQFSNSRSEMNVSTLELGDSALYLCASKGSLAGGPHRNEQFFGPGTRLTVL.

In its sample, this clonotype was seen many times. J is TRBJ2-3 and V is TRBV20-1; possibly TRBD1 for D (5 bases). Germline V gives CDR1 DFQATT, CDR2 SNEGSKA (reference sequence). Trimming left V 3 bases short and J 0 bases short, with 13 bases between. The CDR3 totals 15 residues. The CDR3 loop is CSARGRKSSTDTQYF. The CDR3 DNA sequence: TGCAGTGCTAGGGGGCGGAAGAGTAGCACAGATACGCAGTATTTT.

This clonotype has just a few counts. CDR3 protein: CASSLSSGSQEQFF. DNA for the CDR3: TGCGCCAGCAGCTTGTCTAGCGGGAGTCAAGAGCAGTTCTTC. The chain is built from TRBV5-1 and TRBJ2-1; TRBD2 aligns across 10 bases. The J segment lost 10 bases and the V segment lost 1 base, leaving 5 bases of the junction unmatched. Germline CDR1 is SGHRS and CDR2 is YFSETQ. CDR3 length: 14 residues.

This clonotype was picked up a small number of times. V gene TRBV19 combines with J gene TRBJ2-4; TRBD2 matches at 12 bases. From germline, CDR1 is LNHDA and CDR2 SQIVND (reference sequence). This CDR3 contains 16 residues. V lost 3 bases and J lost 1; bases outside the gene matches: 1. The CDR3 coding sequence is TGTGCCAGTAGTATGGGGACTAGCGGGGCCAAAAACATTCAGTACTTC. Protein product: CASSMGTSGAKNIQYF.

Ten or more counts support this clonotype. The CDR3 nucleotides read TGTGCCAGCAGCTCTCTAGCGGGAGGGCCGGTGGGAGAGACCCAGTACTTC. Translated: CASSSLAGGPVGETQYF. The chain is built from TRBV7-2 and TRBJ2-5; TRBD2 matches at 12 bases. Germline lookup yields CDR1 SGHTA and CDR2 FQGNSA. V trimming: 4 bases; J trimming: 4 bases; junction bases outside the gene matches: 10. This CDR3 is 17 amino acids long.

The table lists this clonotype with a count of one. The junction and the germline gene differ at one end; a read error may be behind it. This CDR3 reads CSADRGLGTGELVF. The CDR3 nucleotides read TGCAGTGCGGACAGGGGCCTCGGGACCGGGGAGCTGGTTTTT. This chain links TRBV20-1 with TRBJ2-2; 9 bases fit TRBD1. The CDR3 has 14 amino acids. Germline CDR1 and CDR2: DFQATT and SNEGSKA (reference sequence).

A few counts support this clonotype. A read error may be the cause here, since a much bigger clone is one base away. This chain uses TRBV6-1 with TRBJ2-7; 11 nucleotides match TRBD1. This CDR3 is 14 amino acids long. Germline V gene lookup returns CDR1 MNHNS and CDR2 SASEGT. After removal of 6 bases from V and 3 bases from J, the junction contained 4 bases not matched to a gene. The CDR3 spells CASRPGTGGYEQYF. CDR3 nucleotides: TGTGCCAGCAGACCCGGGACAGGGGGCTACGAGCAGTACTTC.

This clonotype was counted many times. The chain is built from TRBV6-1 and TRBJ2-1; D tentatively fits TRBD1 or TRBD2 (6 bases each). This CDR3 is built from 15 residues. Germline V gives CDR1 MNHNS, CDR2 SASEGT. Trimming removed 5 bases at V and 9 bases at J, with 20 bases between. The CDR3, as DNA: TGTGCCAGCAGTCCCCCAAGGGGGGAGGCCTCTGAGCAGTTCTTC. Protein sequence: CASSPPRGEASEQFF.

The chain carries TRBV28 and TRBJ1-2, with a weak D call TRBD1 (6 bases). Trimming shortened V by 7 bases and J by 8 bases, and 17 bases separated the two germline ends. CDR1 is MDHEN and CDR2 is SYDVKM in the germline V gene. CDR3 length: 13 amino acids. CDR3 coding DNA: TGTGCCAGCAACCAAGGGGGGGCTCAGGGCTACACCTTC. This sequence encodes CASNQGGAQGYTF.

The chain carries TRBV19 and TRBJ1-5, with TRBD1 identical over 7 bases. Germline CDR1 is LNHDA and CDR2 is SQIVND (reference sequence). V trimming: 5 bases; J trimming: 3 bases; junction bases outside the gene matches: 7. CDR3 length: 15 residues. CDR3 nucleotides: TGTGCCAGTAGTCGGGACAGCCCCACCAATCAGCCCCAGCATTTT. This translates into CASSRDSPTNQPQHF.

The V call is TRBV14, the J call TRBJ2-7, with TRBD2 matching 9 bases. CDR3 length equals 18 residues. J gave up 2 bases and V 0 bases, and 11 bases lay outside the gene matches. Germline CDR1 is SGHDN and CDR2 is FVKESK. The DNA for the CDR3 is TGTGCCAGCAGCCAAGAGACAATGACTAGCGGATCCGCCTACGAGCAGTACTTC. Translated, it gives CASSQETMTSGSAYEQYF.

This clonotype has more than one count but fewer than ten. The chain carries TRBV6-1 and TRBJ2-5, with TRBD2 matching 8 bases. Per germline, CDR1 MNHNS and CDR2 SASEGT. Trimming took 7 bases from V and 0 from J; bases not matched to a gene: 4. This CDR3 is built from 14 residues. The CDR3 bases are TGTGCCAGCATAGGCGGGAGGTACCAAGAGACCCAGTACTTC. This codes for CASIGGRYQETQYF.

The V call is TRBV18, the J call TRBJ1-4, with unresolved D. The germline gives CDR1 KGHSH, CDR2 LQKENI. V lost 3 bases and J 4 bases, leaving 9 bases between the germline ends. The CDR3 sequence is 14 residues long. The CDR3 region is CASSPGVSNEKLFF. The CDR3 DNA reads as TGTGCCAGCTCACCCGGGGTTAGTAATGAAAAACTGTTTTTT.

The chain uses TRBV6-5 and TRBJ1-2, with D unclear. Germline V gene data show CDR1 as MNHEY and CDR2 as SVGAGI. The CDR3 contains 14 residues. Trimming left V 1 base short and J 3 bases short, with 9 bases between. CDR3 sequence (DNA): TGTGCCAGCAGTTACTTCGGACGGGACTATGGCTACACCTTC. This encodes CASSYFGRDYGYTF.

V usage is TRBV7-2 and J usage is TRBJ2-1; D is possibly TRBD1 (6 bases). CDR1 is SGHTA and CDR2 is FQGNSA in the germline V gene. The length of the CDR3 is 11 residues. Trimming shortened V by 4 bases and J by 15 bases, and 13 bases separated the two germline ends. CDR3 sequence reads: CASSSQGISFF. The DNA of the CDR3 is TGTGCCAGCAGCTCACAGGGAATTTCGTTCTTC.

The V call is TRBV20-1, the J call TRBJ2-2, with 15 nucleotides matching TRBD2. The germline V gene encodes CDR1 DFQATT and CDR2 SNEGSKA (reference sequence). V dropped 3 bases and J dropped 5; count of bases not matched to a gene: 4. The CDR3 extends over 16 amino acids. CDR3 amino acids: CSARGGLAGGTGELFF. In DNA form, the CDR3 reads TGCAGTGCTAGGGGGGGACTAGCGGGAGGAACCGGGGAGCTGTTTTTT.

The chain employs TRBV2 and TRBJ1-5, with 7 bases lining up with TRBD1. This CDR3 spans 15 amino acids. V trimming: 6 bases; J trimming: 2 bases; junction bases outside the gene matches: 7. Germline V CDR1 and CDR2: SNHLY, FYNNEI. CDR3: CASRTTGLGNQPQHF. In DNA form, the CDR3 reads TGTGCCAGCAGGACGACAGGGTTGGGCAATCAGCCCCAGCATTTT.

The chain carries TRBV25-1 and TRBJ2-2; 9 bases fit TRBD2. Germline CDR1 is MGHDK and CDR2 is SYGVNS. There are 14 residues in the CDR3. The junction had 8 bases not matched to a gene; V was cut back by 8 bases and J by 7 bases. The CDR3 DNA sequence: TGTGCCAGCGGGCTAGCGGGGACATACGGGGAGCTGTTTTTT. Residues: CASGLAGTYGELFF.

This clonotype was counted a few times. The chain has TRBV20-1 and TRBJ2-5; 8 positions match TRBD2. The CDR3 runs to 13 residues. In germline, CDR1 is DFQATT, CDR2 SNEGSKA (reference sequence). V trimming: 8 bases; J trimming: 3 bases; junction bases outside the gene matches: 8. As DNA, the CDR3 is TGCAGTCCAACCCCAGCGGGGGAAGAGACCCAGTACTTC. Amino acid sequence: CSPTPAGEETQYF.

Only a few counts were recorded for this clonotype. This chain joins TRBV7-2 and TRBJ2-1; D is perhaps TRBD2 (5 bases). This CDR3 has 13 residues. CDR1 and CDR2 (germline): SGHTA, FQGNSA. The V and J ends lost 4 bases and 6 bases respectively, with 10 bases between them. The CDR3 DNA is TGTGCCAGCAGCTCAGTCGGAGGCAATGAGCAGTTCTTC. Its protein is CASSSVGGNEQFF.

This clonotype has more than one count but fewer than ten. J is TRBJ2-1 and V is TRBV19, with 8 bases fitting TRBD2. Germline V gene data show CDR1 as LNHDA and CDR2 as SQIVND (reference sequence). The junction had 14 bases not matched to a gene; V was cut back by 10 bases and J by 9 bases. The CDR3 has 14 amino acids. The CDR3 protein is CATQTGLGGGEQFF. DNA of the CDR3: TGTGCCACCCAAACGGGACTAGGCGGAGGTGAGCAGTTCTTC.

To note about this clonotype: This may be a read error: a much more frequent sequence differs by one nucleotide. This sequence joins TRBV27 and TRBJ2-2, with 7 bases lining up with TRBD2. CDR1 is MNHEY and CDR2 is SMNVEV in the germline V gene (reference sequence). This CDR3 is built from 16 residues. V was clipped by 6 bases and J by 1 base; unmatched bases: 8. Here the CDR3 DNA reads TGTGCCAGCAGCGGACTAGTGGGACGGAACACCGGGGAGCTGTTTTTT. Translated, it gives CASSGLVGRNTGELFF.

The chain carries TRBV27 and TRBJ2-5, with no clear D. CDR1 MNHEY and CDR2 SMNVEV come from the germline V gene (reference sequence). The CDR3 covers 14 residues. Trimming took 5 bases from V and 5 from J, leaving 15 bases between them. CDR3 protein: CASSTRTATETQYF. The DNA of the CDR3 is TGTGCCAGCAGTACCAGGACGGCCACGGAGACCCAGTACTTC.

This clonotype was detected only a few times. The V call is TRBV6-2 or TRBV6-3, the J call TRBJ1-5; 9 bases line up with TRBD1. The CDR3 runs to 15 residues. Germline loops: CDR1 MNHEY, CDR2 SVGEGT. The ends lost 6 bases at V and 5 bases at J; junction bases unmatched: 8. CDR3 protein: CASSTGTGKDQPQHF. CDR3 in DNA: TGTGCCAGCAGCACCGGGACAGGGAAGGATCAGCCCCAGCATTTT.

With respect to this clonotype: The junction shows a germline mismatch at one end, possibly a read error. This chain links TRBV20-1 with TRBJ2-1; 9 bases are shared with TRBD2. The CDR3 runs 16 residues. The germline gives CDR1 DFQATT, CDR2 SNEGSKA (reference sequence). The CDR3 bases are TGCTGTGCTAGAGTTCTAGCGGGGTCCTCCTACAATGAGCAGTTCTTC. Its protein is CCARVLAGSSYNEQFF.

This clonotype has just a few counts. This sequence joins TRBV7-6 and TRBJ2-7; D tentatively reads TRBD1 or TRBD2 (5 bases each). V shed 6 bases and J shed 3 bases, with 24 bases lying between them. Germline CDR1 SGHVS, CDR2 FNYEAQ. The CDR3 contains 17 residues. CDR3 DNA sequence: TGTGCCAGCAGTAACCAAGGGGACGCCGGATTAAGCTACGAGCAGTACTTC. It specifies CASSNQGDAGLSYEQYF.